This T cell receptor beta chain was sequenced during a study of T cells after posttransplantation cyclophosphamide. A marrow graft followed busulfan-fludarabine conditioning, with cyclophosphamide on days +3 and +4. The CDR3 loop spans 17 amino acids. The junction had 4 bases not matched to a gene; V was cut back by 3 bases and J by 1 base. Per the germline V gene, CDR1 is SGDLS and CDR2 is YYNGEE. With regard to this clone: Its antigen is unknown.

Here immunoSEQ multiplex PCR was the method, and the copy in TCRdb shows in-frame clones only, minus some. The sample lists approximately 39,000 clones; around 78% were seen once. Findings and caveats of the study: Recipient CMV seropositivity and CMV reactivation strongly tracked TRB clonality. Later blood repertoires were often dominated by clones from the donor CD8+ memory compartment. Skin or GI-infiltrating T cells shared few TRB sequences with blood.

The TCR comes from a female patient aged 35 to 55 who received an allogeneic stem cell transplant from a related donor, was CMV-positive, and had no GVHD. A share of the T cells may be of graft donor origin. V usage is TRBV9 and J usage is TRBJ2-1, with 13 bases aligning to TRBD2. The sequencing here drew on CD4+ T cells sorted from blood, taken approximately 1,900 days after a stem cell transplant with posttransplant cyclophosphamide. The CDR3 sequence is CASSAGLAGASYNEQFF. As DNA, the CDR3 is TGTGCCAGCAGCGCCGGACTAGCGGGGGCTTCCTACAATGAGCAGTTCTTC.